The 20 T cell receptor beta chains in this list originate from one sample, sequenced in a study of shared clonotypes between healthy human individuals. The data were produced by immunoSEQ multiplex PCR, yet TCRdb's version contains in-frame clones alone and is incomplete. The sample has some 2.1 million clones; over 85% are singletons. The sequenced sample was naive CD4+ T cells sorted from blood. Subset given: CD45RA+ positively selected. Receptor source: a man aged 18 to 30 in good health.

The chain is built from TRBV4-3 and TRBJ2-7; D gene ambiguous. Trimming stripped 1 base from V and 2 bases from J, with 15 bases between. From germline, CDR1 is LGHNA and CDR2 YSLEER. The CDR3 is 16 amino acids. CDR3 sequence: CASSQVPGGNPYEQYF. The CDR3 coding sequence is TGCGCCAGCAGCCAAGTCCCAGGTGGGAACCCCTACGAGCAGTACTTC.

The chain couples TRBV7-8 to TRBJ2-7; the match to TRBD1 covers 9 bases. This CDR3 is built from 13 residues. Trimming cost V 3 bases and J 5 bases; bases outside gene matches: 2. Looked up from germline, CDR1 is SGHVS and CDR2 is FQNEAQ. CDR3 loop: CASSLDRGNEQYF. As DNA, the CDR3 is TGTGCCAGCAGCTTGGACAGGGGAAACGAGCAGTACTTC.

J is TRBJ2-5 and V is TRBV7-9, with a tentative D call TRBD1 (5 bases). Trimming pared 1 base from V and 1 base from J, leaving 7 bases between. The germline CDR1 and CDR2 sequences are SEHNR and FQNEAQ (reference sequence). The CDR3 sequence is 14 residues long. The CDR3 loop is CASSLGTIQETQYF. DNA for the CDR3: TGTGCCAGCAGCTTAGGGACAATCCAAGAGACCCAGTACTTC.

The J gene is TRBJ2-6, the V gene TRBV27; the match to TRBD1 covers 7 bases. Trimming took 6 bases from V and 0 from J; bases not matched to a gene: 14. This CDR3 has 19 residues. Per germline, CDR1 MNHEY and CDR2 SMNVEV (reference sequence). This CDR3 is CASSSRLRDSSSGANVLTF. For the CDR3, the DNA is TGTGCCAGCAGCTCAAGGCTCCGGGACAGCTCCTCTGGGGCCAACGTCCTGACTTTC.

This clone was detected only once. The genes are TRBV12-5 and TRBJ2-1; D is possibly TRBD2 (6 bases). Deletions cut 1 base from V and 0 bases from J, with 13 bases between. CDR3 length: 17 residues. The germline V gene encodes CDR1 LGHNT and CDR2 FRNRAP. The CDR3 here is CASGLGRDSSSYNEQFF. The CDR3 region has the DNA TGTGCTAGTGGTTTGGGAAGGGACTCCAGCTCCTACAATGAGCAGTTCTTC.

Regarding this clone: Other DNA sequences in the sample encode the same CDR3. This chain connects TRBV18 to TRBJ2-7; TRBD1 matches 10 bases. CDR3 size: 14 residues. CDR1 is KGHSH, CDR2 LQKENI, per germline. The junction had 6 bases not matched to a gene; V was cut back by 3 bases and J by 7 bases. CDR3 nucleotides: TGTGCCAGCTCACCCGGGACAGGGGCGGGAGAGCAGTACTTC. Translation gives CASSPGTGAGEQYF.

Remarks on this clone: A much larger clone differs from this one at a single base, so this may be a read error. The chain combines TRBV4-3 with TRBJ2-1; TRBD2 matches 10 bases. With 0 bases clipped from V and 6 bases from J, the junction kept 2 bases outside the gene matches. This CDR3 has 15 residues. CDR1 and CDR2 from the germline V gene are LGHNA and YSLEER. In DNA form, the CDR3 reads TGCGCCAGCAGCCAAGAAGGGACTAGCGTCAATGAGCAGTTCTTC. Residues: CASSQEGTSVNEQFF.

The rearrangement joins TRBV2 to TRBJ1-1; D is unclear. The V gene's germline CDR1 is SNHLY and CDR2 FYNNEI. This CDR3 contains 14 residues. The V end was cut by 4 bases, the J end by 4 bases, with 13 bases between. The CDR3 DNA is TGTGCCAGCAGTGTCACGGGGTCGGTCACTGAAGCTTTCTTT. Translation gives CASSVTGSVTEAFF.

The genes are TRBV30 and TRBJ1-6; D not certain. Germline V gene sequence: CDR1 GTSNPN, CDR2 SVGIG (reference sequence). V dropped 8 bases and J dropped 10 bases, with 18 bases sitting between them. The CDR3 sequence is 13 residues long. The DNA for the CDR3 is TGTGCCGCGAACGCCCGGGGAAGGTCACCCCTCCACTTT. Residues: CAANARGRSPLHF.

The chain carries TRBV9 and TRBJ2-5; 10 bases agree with TRBD1. There are 13 residues in the CDR3. Germline V gives CDR1 SGDLS, CDR2 YYNGEE. V lost 3 bases to trimming and J lost 7 bases; unmatched junction nucleotides: 3. The CDR3 spells CASSARDRGTQYF. The CDR3, as DNA: TGTGCCAGCAGCGCGCGGGACAGGGGGACCCAGTACTTC.

This chain joins TRBV6-1 and TRBJ2-7; D gene unclear. The CDR3 contains 13 residues. V lost 2 bases, J lost 0 bases, and 5 bases lay in between. Germline V lookup: CDR1 MNHNS, CDR2 SASEGT. In DNA form, the CDR3 reads TGTGCCAGCAGTGAACAGGCCTCCTACGAGCAGTACTTC. Amino acid sequence: CASSEQASYEQYF.

The chain is built from TRBV4-1 and TRBJ2-2; D might be TRBD2 (6 bases). The length of the CDR3 is 16 residues. CDR1 and CDR2 from the germline V gene are MGHRA and YSYEKL. V dropped 1 base and J dropped 5 bases, with 14 bases sitting between them. CDR3 residues: CASSQVQLAFTGELFF. In DNA form, the CDR3 reads TGCGCCAGCAGCCAAGTTCAACTAGCCTTTACCGGGGAGCTGTTTTTT.

This clone was picked up one time. V usage is TRBV6-1 and J usage is TRBJ1-1, with 8 positions matching TRBD1. Germline CDR1 and CDR2: MNHNS and SASEGT. The CDR3 consists of 13 residues. V shed 5 bases, J shed 6 bases, and the junction held 5 bases outside the gene matches. For the CDR3, the DNA is TGTGCCAGCAGTCTCGACAGGGGAGCTGAAGCTTTCTTT. Its protein is CASSLDRGAEAFF.

The V and J genes are TRBV28 and TRBJ2-3, with TRBD2 as a possible D gene (7 bases). Germline V gene lookup returns CDR1 MDHEN and CDR2 SYDVKM. V lost 7 bases to trimming and J lost 5 bases, with 16 bases between them. CDR3 length: 14 amino acids. The CDR3 is CASNFGGARDTQYF. CDR3 in DNA: TGTGCCAGCAATTTTGGGGGGGCCAGAGATACGCAGTATTTT.

This clone was picked up one time. This chain connects TRBV5-4 to TRBJ1-1; D not resolved. V lost 1 base and J 0 bases, leaving 7 bases between the germline ends. Germline values: CDR1 SGHNT, CDR2 YYREEE (reference sequence). The CDR3 contains 14 residues. Here the CDR3 DNA reads TGTGCCAGCAGCTTGACGGTCATGAACACTGAAGCTTTCTTT. This encodes CASSLTVMNTEAFF. Full variable domain (remainder filled in from reference TRBV5-4 and TRBJ1-1): ETGVTQSPTHLIKTRGQQVTLRCSSQSGHNTVSWYQQALGQGPQFIFQYYREEENGRGNFPPRFSGLQFPNYSSELNVNALELDDSALYLCASSLTVMNTEAFFGQGTRLTVV.

The genes are TRBV19 and TRBJ2-7; D is undetermined. Germline V gene sequence: CDR1 LNHDA, CDR2 SQIVND (reference sequence). The germline V and J ends were trimmed by 3 bases and 1 base, with 13 bases remaining between them. This CDR3 spans 15 amino acids. In nucleotides, the CDR3 is TGTGCCAGTAGTATTCGACCTATGGGGTCCTACGAGCAGTACTTC. Its protein product is CASSIRPMGSYEQYF.

The rearrangement joins TRBV15 to TRBJ2-7; D is unresolved. The CDR3 is made up of 12 amino acids. Trimming stripped 8 bases from V and 2 bases from J, with 10 bases between. Germline CDR1 LNHNV, CDR2 YYDKDF (reference sequence). The CDR3 region is CATAVGTYEQYF. As DNA, the CDR3 is TGTGCCACCGCAGTGGGAACCTACGAGCAGTACTTC.

This chain joins TRBV12-5 and TRBJ2-4, with 10 bases lining up with TRBD1. Looked up from germline, CDR1 is LGHNT and CDR2 is FRNRAP. V gave up 2 bases and J gave up 1 base; unmatched junction bases: 14. The CDR3 contains 20 residues. Here the CDR3 DNA reads TGTGCTAGTGGTTTGCTCCGGGACAGGGGACGAGATGCGGCCAAAAACATTCAGTACTTC. It translates to CASGLLRDRGRDAAKNIQYF.

The chain has TRBV7-2 and TRBJ1-6, with a tentative D call TRBD1 (6 bases). Deletions cut 0 bases from V and 9 bases from J, with 18 bases between. Germline V lookup: CDR1 SGHTA, CDR2 FQGNSA. CDR3 size: 17 residues. For the CDR3, the DNA is TGTGCCAGCAGCTTAGCAACCCCCTTCGGGGGGCTTTCACCCCTCCACTTT. It yields the protein CASSLATPFGGLSPLHF.

This clone occurred once. This chain links TRBV18 with TRBJ2-7, with D unclear. Germline V gene sequence: CDR1 KGHSH, CDR2 LQKENI. The CDR3 contains 15 residues. Deletions cut 1 base from V and 0 bases from J, with 10 bases between. CDR3 nucleotides: TGTGCCAGCTCACCACTCGACTTTAGCTCCTACGAGCAGTACTTC. Its translation: CASSPLDFSSYEQYF.